These 27 T cell receptor beta chains were all obtained from the same sample, sequenced in a study of CD8+ T cells in alopecia areata. Extraction and reverse transcription of RNA yielded cDNA as the sequencing template. Sequenced by immunoSEQ multiplex PCR; TCRdb stores in-frame clones only, minus some. The sample holds some 200,000 clones; about 56% are singletons and the top ten take around 5%. Sequencing was carried out using CD8+ T cells sorted from blood. The receptor source for this set is a human donor in good health.

V and J are TRBV13 and TRBJ1-2; TRBD1 is a possible D gene (6 bases). Germline CDR1 reads PRHDT; CDR2 reads FYEKMQ (reference sequence). Trimming left V 4 bases short and J 4 bases short, with 13 bases between. The CDR3 length is 14 residues. CDR3: CASSSGGGAYGYTF. CDR3 coding DNA: TGTGCCAGCAGCTCGGGAGGGGGAGCCTATGGCTACACCTTC.

This sequence joins TRBV29-1 and TRBJ1-1; D remains unclear. The ends were cut back, 5 bases at V and 11 bases at J, with 15 bases in the middle. CDR3 length equals 11 residues. Germline loops: CDR1 SQVTM, CDR2 ANQGSEA. The CDR3 region is CSVHRQIRAFF. CDR3 DNA: TGCAGCGTTCATCGACAAATCAGGGCTTTCTTT.

There are a few counts of this clone. This chain joins TRBV6-1 and TRBJ2-5, with D possibly being TRBD1 or TRBD2 (5 bases each). This CDR3 is 13 amino acids long. CDR1 is MNHNS and CDR2 is SASEGT in the germline V gene. Deletions cut 5 bases from V and 4 bases from J, with 11 bases between. This CDR3 reads CASSRDAPETQYF. The CDR3, as DNA: TGTGCCAGCAGTCGGGACGCCCCAGAGACCCAGTACTTC.

The chain employs TRBV4-1 and TRBJ2-7; D could derive from TRBD1 or TRBD2 (5 bases each). V dropped 4 bases and J dropped 5 bases, with 18 bases sitting between them. Germline V gene data show CDR1 as MGHRA and CDR2 as YSYEKL. This CDR3 is 15 amino acids long. CDR3 sequence: CASSLTSGLLDEQYF. The CDR3 DNA reads as TGCGCCAGCAGCCTAACCTCGGGGCTGTTGGACGAGCAGTACTTC.

This clone turned up a few times. The CDR3 coding sequence is TGTGCCAGTAGTATAGTGACAGGGGGCCTGGAGAAGTATGGCTACACCTTC. Amino acid sequence: CASSIVTGGLEKYGYTF. The gene calls are TRBV19 and TRBJ1-2, with 10 positions matching TRBD1. V shed 1 base and J 5 bases; nucleotides not matched to a gene: 10. The germline CDR1 and CDR2 sequences are LNHDA and SQIVND (reference sequence). This CDR3 has 17 residues.

Note on this clone: This likely stems from a read error, as it lies one base from a far larger clone. The chain combines TRBV5-6 with TRBJ2-1; TRBD2 is a possible D gene (5 bases). There are 17 residues in the CDR3. Looked up from germline, CDR1 is SGHDT and CDR2 is YYEEEE. Trimming left V 4 bases short and J 2 bases short, with 19 bases between. This CDR3 is CASSQRRAAGAYNEQFF. CDR3 sequence (DNA): TGTGCCAGCAGCCAACGACGGGCCGCGGGCGCCTACAATGAGCAGTTCTTC.

The chain has TRBV27 and TRBJ1-2; 7 bases align to TRBD1. This CDR3 has 15 amino acids. V shed 0 bases, J shed 4 bases, and the junction held 5 bases outside the gene matches. CDR1 and CDR2 (germline): MNHEY, SMNVEV (reference sequence). Here the CDR3 DNA reads TGTGCCAGCAGTTTATCGCTCAGGGGGTTCTATGGCTACACCTTC. It specifies CASSLSLRGFYGYTF.

J is TRBJ2-7 and V is TRBV5-1, with 7 bases lining up with TRBD1. The CDR3 contains 14 residues. Germline CDR1 and CDR2: SGHRS and YFSETQ. The J segment lost 3 bases and the V segment lost 4 bases, leaving 7 bases of the junction unmatched. CDR3 residues: CASSPRQGDYEQYF. The CDR3 bases are TGCGCCAGCAGCCCCCGACAGGGTGACTACGAGCAGTACTTC.

This clone showed up just a few times. This rearrangement joins TRBV29-1 to TRBJ1-1; D is unresolved. The V gene's germline CDR1 is SQVTM and CDR2 ANQGSEA. The germline V and J ends were trimmed by 0 bases and 5 bases, with 16 bases remaining between them. CDR3 length: 15 residues. The CDR3 nucleotides read TGCAGCGTTGAAGATCCCGGGAGGGCTGGAACTGAAGCTTTCTTT. Translated: CSVEDPGRAGTEAFF.

This clone appeared a few times. The rearrangement joins TRBV13 to TRBJ1-2, with 9 bases that match TRBD1. V was pared by 5 bases and J by 2 bases, with 3 bases of the junction left unmatched. Germline V lookup: CDR1 PRHDT, CDR2 FYEKMQ (reference sequence). The CDR3 has 14 residues. The CDR3 nucleotides are TGTGCCAGCAGCACCGGGACAGGGAACTATGGCTACACCTTC. Its translation is CASSTGTGNYGYTF.

This clone has a handful of counts. J is TRBJ1-5 and V is TRBV13; tentatively, D is TRBD1 (5 bases). This CDR3 is 14 amino acids long. Germline CDR1 is PRHDT and CDR2 is FYEKMQ (reference sequence). The ends were cut back, 5 bases at V and 1 base at J, with 9 bases in the middle. The CDR3 DNA reads as TGTGCCAGCAGCATGAGGGACAGCAATCAGCCCCAGCATTTT. As protein: CASSMRDSNQPQHF.

The chain employs TRBV2 and TRBJ1-5; D unclear. The V gene lost 2 bases and the J gene lost 2 bases, with 10 bases spanning the gap. This CDR3 spans 15 amino acids. Germline V CDR1 and CDR2: SNHLY, FYNNEI. CDR3 nucleotide sequence: TGTGCCAGCAGTGAACTCGCCCAGGGCAATCAGCCCCAGCATTTT. The encoded protein is CASSELAQGNQPQHF.

This rearrangement joins TRBV4-1 to TRBJ1-2; the D is unclear. V lost 6 bases and J lost 2, with 7 bases in between. The CDR3 covers 12 residues. Germline V gives CDR1 MGHRA, CDR2 YSYEKL. The DNA for the CDR3 is TGCGCCAGCAGGCAATCCAACTATGGCTACACCTTC. Protein sequence: CASRQSNYGYTF.

The chain joins TRBV2 to TRBJ2-7; D gene unclear. The CDR3 consists of 14 residues. The ends were cut back, 2 bases at V and 3 bases at J, with 11 bases in the middle. Germline-derived CDR1 and CDR2 are SNHLY and FYNNEI. The CDR3 DNA sequence: TGTGCCAGCAGTGAACGGGCGAATTACTACGAGCAGTACTTC. This translates into CASSERANYYEQYF.

This clone was counted a few times. The rearrangement links TRBV5-6 to TRBJ2-2; TRBD1 might be the D (6 bases). Trimming shortened V by 1 base and J by 8 bases, and 12 bases separated the two germline ends. This CDR3 has 14 residues. CDR1 is SGHDT, CDR2 YYEEEE, per germline. The DNA for the CDR3 is TGTGCCAGCAGCTTGCAGGGGATATCGGGGGAGCTGTTTTTT. This codes for CASSLQGISGELFF.

The V call is TRBV7-8, the J call TRBJ2-6, with no clear D. Germline V lookup: CDR1 SGHVS, CDR2 FQNEAQ. The CDR3 is 15 residues long. Trimming removed 3 bases from V and 1 base from J, with 7 bases in between. CDR3 nucleotide sequence: TGTGCCAGCAGCTTCCTAAGGTCTGGGGCCAACGTCCTGACTTTC. Protein: CASSFLRSGANVLTF.

The V gene is TRBV30, the J gene TRBJ2-7; D is unresolved. Per the germline V gene, CDR1 is GTSNPN and CDR2 is SVGIG (reference sequence). This CDR3 comprises 10 residues. The germline V and J ends were trimmed by 2 bases and 6 bases, with 5 bases remaining between them. CDR3 region: CAWSMGEQYF. CDR3 in DNA: TGTGCCTGGAGTATGGGCGAGCAGTACTTC.

This clone was detected only once. This rearrangement joins TRBV7-7 to TRBJ2-2, with D hard to call. The germline CDR1 and CDR2 sequences are SSHAT and FNYEAQ (reference sequence). The CDR3 covers 14 residues. The ends were cut back, 5 bases at V and 0 bases at J, with 7 bases in the middle. CDR3 sequence reads: CASSLRTNTGELFF. The CDR3 DNA reads TGTGCCAGCAGCCTCCGAACGAACACCGGGGAGCTGTTTTTT.

V usage is TRBV20-1 and J usage is TRBJ2-1; D is unresolved. The V gene lost 2 bases and the J gene lost 9 bases, with 8 bases spanning the gap. CDR1 DFQATT and CDR2 SNEGSKA come from the germline V gene (reference sequence). CDR3 size: 11 residues. In DNA form, the CDR3 reads TGCAGTGCTAGACTAGTAACTGAGCAGTTCTTC. The encoded protein is CSARLVTEQFF.

The chain combines TRBV7-9 with TRBJ2-5; 8 nucleotides agree with TRBD1. The trim removed 5 bases at V and 6 bases at J, leaving 14 bases unmatched. Germline V gene lookup returns CDR1 SEHNR and CDR2 FQNEAQ (reference sequence). This CDR3 comprises 16 residues. CDR3 sequence (DNA): TGTGCCAGCAGCGCCCGTGACAGGGGAGATCCGCAGACCCAGTACTTC. As protein: CASSARDRGDPQTQYF.

The chain is built from TRBV29-1 and TRBJ2-1, with 14 bases identical to TRBD2. Unmatched junction bases numbered 5, after V lost 6 bases and J lost 4 bases. Per germline, CDR1 SQVTM and CDR2 ANQGSEA. The length of the CDR3 is 15 residues. CDR3 nucleotide sequence: TGCAGCGTGGACGGGACTAGCGGGGGTTACAATGAGCAGTTCTTC. Amino acid sequence: CSVDGTSGGYNEQFF.

This clone was seen a handful of times. The V and J genes are TRBV5-6 and TRBJ2-1, with 8 bases that match TRBD1. Germline-derived CDR1 and CDR2 are SGHDT and YYEEEE. This CDR3 has 16 residues. V dropped 4 bases and J dropped 4; count of bases not matched to a gene: 10. The chain's CDR3 is CASSPELGQDYNEQFF. CDR3 bases: TGTGCCAGCAGCCCGGAGTTGGGACAGGATTACAATGAGCAGTTCTTC.

This chain uses TRBV7-9 with TRBJ2-5; TRBD1 agrees at 9 bases. The trim removed 5 bases at V and 5 bases at J, leaving 6 bases unmatched. Germline CDR1 SEHNR, CDR2 FQNEAQ (reference sequence). The CDR3 sequence is 14 residues long. CDR3 region: CASSPGQGVETQYF. Written as DNA, the CDR3 is TGTGCCAGCAGCCCGGGACAGGGTGTTGAGACCCAGTACTTC.

V gene TRBV9 combines with J gene TRBJ2-2; the match to TRBD1 covers 7 bases. The CDR3 loop spans 13 amino acids. V was clipped by 10 bases and J by 6 bases; unmatched bases: 9. Germline values: CDR1 SGDLS, CDR2 YYNGEE. CDR3 protein: CAGSTGAAGELFF. DNA for the CDR3: TGTGCCGGATCAACAGGGGCCGCCGGGGAGCTGTTTTTT.

The chain has TRBV5-6 and TRBJ2-7; tentative D call: TRBD2 (5 bases). This CDR3 is built from 14 residues. The germline V gene has CDR1 SGHDT and CDR2 YYEEEE. Trimming shortened V by 4 bases and J by 5 bases, and 16 bases separated the two germline ends. CDR3 sequence reads: CASSLGLDLDEQYF. The CDR3 DNA reads TGTGCCAGCAGCCTTGGACTGGATCTAGACGAGCAGTACTTC.

The chain combines TRBV9 with TRBJ1-1; 7 bases map to TRBD1. With 0 bases clipped from V and 3 bases from J, the junction kept 17 bases outside the gene matches. The CDR3 spans 19 residues. Germline lookup yields CDR1 SGDLS and CDR2 YYNGEE. The CDR3 is CASSVGLAGQTQPDTEAFF. The CDR3 nucleotides are TGTGCCAGCAGCGTAGGGCTTGCGGGACAGACCCAACCGGACACTGAAGCTTTCTTT.

This clone was picked up many times. The chain combines TRBV12-5 with TRBJ2-7; D gene unclear. CDR3 size: 15 residues. CDR1 LGHNT and CDR2 FRNRAP come from the germline V gene. V was clipped by 0 bases and J by 2 bases, with 11 bases between them. The CDR3 sequence is CASGLVTVPPYEQYF. The CDR3 DNA is TGTGCTAGTGGTTTGGTGACGGTGCCCCCCTACGAGCAGTACTTC.